This T cell receptor beta chain came from a study of breast tumors, draining lymph nodes, adjacent tissues (dated by TCRdb to 2016 to 2018). For the wider study: TCR beta repertoires were compared across tumor, adjacent nontumor tissue and axillary lymph nodes obtained from breast cancer patients. The study aimed to assess the relationships and possible T-cell exchange between tumor, surrounding tissue and draining lymph node repertoires in human breast cancer.

TCRdb records Illumina HiSeq 2000 as the sequencer. Multiplex PCR amplification was used to build the TCR beta chain libraries. The amplified TCR beta chain products were analyzed by high-throughput sequencing. Using fastp trimming at Q25 and MiXCR clonotype assembly, TCRdb reanalyzed the public sequencing data and kept in-frame beta chains. CDR3 protein duplicates are merged, each entry listing the most common genes and DNA. The table for this sample lists about 270,000 distinct CDR3 sequences; over 25% of them were counted only once. The ten largest clones represent more than 0.85% of the sample. Lymph node samples were obtained from the axillary draining lymph nodes of breast cancer patients. This clonotype was counted ten times or more. The target of this receptor is not known. It has no much larger one-base neighbor in the sample; base qualities were not kept. Study-wide findings and limitations: The similarity between tumor and nontumor tissue repertoires was significantly greater in luminal-like breast cancer than in basal-like breast cancer. Rather than being directly demonstrated, the conclusion that tumor T cells originate in lymph nodes was presented as consistent with a hypothesis. Tumor T-cell repertoires showed less diversity than lymph node repertoires and more diversity than nontumor tissue repertoires, and tumor T-cell repertoires showed preferential V and J gene usage. A scenario in which most tumor T cells derive from the lymph node and then expand within tumor tissue was judged to be consistent with the data.

Looking up the germline V gene yields CDR1 SQVTM and CDR2 ANQGSEA. The CDR3 holds 12 amino acids from the cysteine to the phenylalanine. Left in the record is the CDR3 DNA by itself, 36 bases read in frame from the first base. V trim: 3 bases; J trim: 4 bases; unmatched bases: 1. This receptor chain uses TRBV29-1 and TRBJ2-7; TRBD2 lines up with 9 middle nucleotides. The material sequenced was axillary lymph node tissue. The sequence was collected from a female donor with breast cancer. Some clones in this sample may be carry-over from other donors' samples. CDR3 protein: CSVDLAGYEQYF. The nucleotides are TGCAGCGTTGACCTAGCGGGGTACGAGCAGTACTTC.